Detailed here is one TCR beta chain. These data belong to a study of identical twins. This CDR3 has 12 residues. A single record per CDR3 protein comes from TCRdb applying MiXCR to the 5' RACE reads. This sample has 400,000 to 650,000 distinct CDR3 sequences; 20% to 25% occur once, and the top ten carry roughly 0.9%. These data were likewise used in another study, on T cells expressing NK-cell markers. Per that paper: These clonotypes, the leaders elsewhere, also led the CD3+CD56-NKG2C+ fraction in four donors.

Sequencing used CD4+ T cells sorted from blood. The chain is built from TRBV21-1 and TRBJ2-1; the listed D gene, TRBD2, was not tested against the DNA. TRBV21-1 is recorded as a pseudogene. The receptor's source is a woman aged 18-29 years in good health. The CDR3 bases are TGTGCCAGACAGGGGACCTCCCGGGAGCAGTTCTTC. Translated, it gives CARQGTSREQFF.